The 5 T cell receptor beta chains given below trace back to one sample, sequenced in a study of blood T cell repertoires in COVID-19 (dated by TCRdb to 2020 to 2021). Library preparation used the immunoSEQ multiplex PCR assay. TCRdb holds this immuneACCESS table with in-frame rearrangements only. Some clones are missing; in checked studies, unresolved V genes explain under half, and the rest has no known cause. Here the sample has around 270,000 clones; approximately 86% occur a single time. The ten largest make up around 9.1% of the sample. Input material: peripheral blood. Receptors originate from a middle-aged man who had recovered from COVID-19.

This clone was seen a handful of times. DNA for the CDR3: TGTGCCAGCAGGGGTCAGGGGTTGGGTGAGCAGTTCTTC. Protein: CASRGQGLGEQFF. This chain joins TRBV6-5 and TRBJ2-1, with D possibly matching TRBD1 (6 bases). The CDR3 has 13 amino acids. V lost 6 bases to trimming and J lost 9 bases, with 15 bases between them. Germline V gives CDR1 MNHEY, CDR2 SVGAGI.

The chain is built from TRBV5-8 and TRBJ2-7; TRBD2 matches at 11 bases. CDR1 and CDR2 (germline): SGHTS, YDEGEE. CDR3 length: 17 amino acids. J lost 5 bases, V lost 0 bases, and 10 bases had no gene match. The CDR3 DNA follows: TGTGCCAGCAGCTTGGTGACTAGCGGGACGAGTACCCACGAGCAGTACTTC. Translation gives CASSLVTSGTSTHEQYF.

This clone was counted once. The rearrangement joins TRBV3-1 (or the pseudogene TRBV3-2) to TRBJ1-2; 7 positions match TRBD1. The length of the CDR3 is 17 residues. J was trimmed by 7 bases and V by 0 bases; bases with no gene match: 14. Per the germline V gene, CDR1 is LGHDT and CDR2 is YNNKEL (reference sequence). The CDR3 nucleotides are TGTGCCAGCAGCCAAGATCTCCGGACAGGAATCGTTGGTGGCTACACCTTC. Its protein is CASSQDLRTGIVGGYTF.

V usage is TRBV19 and J usage is TRBJ1-2; 8 bases are shared with TRBD1. Losses at the gene ends were 4 bases for V and 3 bases for J; bases not matched to a gene: 7. Germline assignment: CDR1 LNHDA and CDR2 SQIVND (reference sequence). CDR3 length: 15 residues. CDR3 amino acids: CASSTGQGVDYGYTF. DNA of the CDR3: TGTGCCAGTAGTACCGGACAGGGAGTAGACTATGGCTACACCTTC.

V and J are TRBV7-9 and TRBJ1-3, with D perhaps TRBD1 (5 bases). The V and J ends lost 10 bases and 7 bases respectively, with 29 bases between them. CDR3 length: 17 amino acids. CDR1 is SEHNR, CDR2 FQNEAQ, per germline (reference sequence). CDR3 sequence: CATTWETDQRAGNTIYF. DNA for the CDR3: TGTGCCACCACATGGGAAACGGACCAGCGGGCAGGGAACACCATATATTTT.